The sequence of this T cell receptor (beta chain) was determined in a study of cytomegalovirus exposure and HLA in healthy donors. Study-level results: A later analysis linked a missense DCLRE1C variant to TCR beta V- and J-gene trimming. Fewer than 200 TCR beta chains were listed as cytomegalovirus-associated.

On this clone itself: Its antigen remains unidentified.

Whereas donors were nominally healthy upon sampling, unrecorded immune exposures were probable. The PCR made use of 60 Vbeta and 13 Jbeta primers. Only in-frame clones appear in the TCRdb table, and some are missing; sequencing was by immunoSEQ multiplex PCR. Of approximately 300,000 clones in the sample, around four fifths were seen once. CDR3 length: 17 residues. The V end was cut by 0 bases, the J end by 4 bases, with 15 bases between. Germline V gene lookup returns CDR1 LNHDA and CDR2 SQIVND (reference sequence). The specimen sequenced was PBMCs. The rearrangement joins TRBV19 to TRBJ2-2; TRBD2 might be the D (5 bases). The sequence came from a woman aged 40 to 55 in good health and CMV-seropositive. The CDR3 DNA reads as TGTGCCAGTAGTATAGATTGGGCGAGCGGAACCACCGGGGAGCTGTTTTTT. Translation gives CASSIDWASGTTGELFF.